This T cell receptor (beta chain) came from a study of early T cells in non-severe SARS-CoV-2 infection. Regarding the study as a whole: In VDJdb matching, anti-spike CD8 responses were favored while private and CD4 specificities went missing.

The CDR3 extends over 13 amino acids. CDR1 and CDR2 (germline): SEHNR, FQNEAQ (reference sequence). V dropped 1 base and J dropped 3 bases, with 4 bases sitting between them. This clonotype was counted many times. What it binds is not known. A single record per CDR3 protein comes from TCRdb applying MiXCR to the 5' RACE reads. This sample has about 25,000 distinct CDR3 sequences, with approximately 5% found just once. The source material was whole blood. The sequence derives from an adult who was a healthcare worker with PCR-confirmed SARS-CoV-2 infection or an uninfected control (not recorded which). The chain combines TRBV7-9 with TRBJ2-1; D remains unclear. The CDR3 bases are TGTGCCAGCAGCTTAGGGGACTACAATGAGCAGTTCTTC. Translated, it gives CASSLGDYNEQFF.